The clone carrying this TCR beta chain came up a few times. Regarding time point: newly diagnosed GD, antithyroid drugs for less than 3 months. Following extraction of RNA from PBMCs, that RNA was used to make the TCR library. Relying on iRepertoire HTBI primers and Arm-PCR of CDR3 regions, the team built TCR beta libraries. TCRdb reprocessed the multiplex PCR reads via MiXCR and lists one record per CDR3 protein. Here the sample spans hundreds of thousands of distinct CDR3 sequences, about a sixth being singletons. The entry originates in a study of regulatory T cells in long-lasting Graves disease. Germline lookup yields CDR1 LGHNA and CDR2 YNFKEQ. J gave up 5 bases and V 4 bases, and 10 bases lay outside the gene matches. The CDR3 spans 15 residues. Another study also made use of these data, one on T cells in Graves' hyperthyroidism and ophthalmopathy.

The source is a man aged 35-49 years with Graves disease. The chain joins TRBV4-2 to TRBJ2-7; 8 nucleotides align to TRBD1. The sequenced sample was peripheral blood mononuclear cells (PBMCs), obtained at new diagnosis, from a patient treated with antithyroid drugs. CDR3: CASSRSQGEVNEQYF. DNA for the CDR3: TGTGCCAGCAGCCGCTCACAGGGGGAGGTCAACGAGCAGTACTTC.